The T cell receptor (beta chain) described here comes from a study of regulatory T cells in long-lasting Graves disease. A remark on this clonotype: It may be a read error: a sequence one base away is much more abundant.

Sequencing libraries for TCR beta were prepared with iRepertoire HTBI primers and Arm-PCR of CDR3 regions. MiXCR, applied by TCRdb to the multiplex PCR reads, yields one record per CDR3 protein. The table records 580,000 or so distinct CDR3 sequences, about 16% of them present only once. Germline CDR1 reads MDHEN; CDR2 reads SYDVKM. This CDR3 is built from 12 residues. Time point described: newly diagnosed GD, antithyroid drugs for less than 3 months. PBMC RNA served as the TCR library source. The data were also submitted as part of a second study, on T cells in Graves' hyperthyroidism and ophthalmopathy. From that report: Every diagnosis used clinical symptoms, serum thyroxine and TRAb, thyroid ultrasound and orbital computed tomography.

The chain has TRBV28 and TRBJ2-2; no clear D gene. This TCR was sampled from a man in his late teens or twenties with Graves disease. The sequencing here drew on peripheral blood mononuclear cells (PBMCs), taken at new diagnosis, from a patient treated with antithyroid drugs. CDR3: CVSSFHLGELFF. CDR3 coding DNA: TGTGTCAGCAGTTTCCACCTTGGGGAGCTGTTTTTT.